This TCR beta chain derives from a study of cytomegalovirus exposure and HLA in healthy donors. About the research overall: HLA-typed donors were the source of 83 million or so unique TCRs held in an early data release. Study-level findings and limits: Associated with cytomegalovirus, according to the listing, were some 180 TCR beta chains. Later on, an analysis tied under 20,000 TCR beta sequences to HLA alleles at 0.05 false discovery rate.

Regarding this clone: Its antigen is not identified.

The CDR3 sequence is 11 residues long. V gave up 0 bases and J gave up 4 bases, with 3 bases separating them. CDR1 GTSNPN and CDR2 SVGIG come from the germline V gene (reference sequence). Both 60 Vbeta primers and 13 Jbeta primers went into the PCR. The protocol was immunoSEQ multiplex PCR, while the TCRdb copy is restricted to in-frame clones and leaves out a portion. The repertoire consists of roughly 290,000 clones, with approximately 90% occurring once and the leading ten covering approximately 2.2%. The TCR originated in a woman younger than 30 in good health and CMV-seronegative. The chain links TRBV30 to TRBJ1-1; D is ambiguous. Material: PBMCs. Here the CDR3 reads CAWSVLTEAFF. The CDR3 DNA is TGTGCCTGGAGTGTACTCACTGAAGCTTTCTTT. Looking up the rest from reference TRBV30 and TRBJ1-1 gives the full variable domain: SQTIHQWPATLVQPVGSPLSLECTVEGTSNPNLYWYRQAAGRGLQLLFYSVGIGQISSEVPQNLSASRPQDRQFILSSKKLLLSDSGFYLCAWSVLTEAFFGQGTRLTVV.